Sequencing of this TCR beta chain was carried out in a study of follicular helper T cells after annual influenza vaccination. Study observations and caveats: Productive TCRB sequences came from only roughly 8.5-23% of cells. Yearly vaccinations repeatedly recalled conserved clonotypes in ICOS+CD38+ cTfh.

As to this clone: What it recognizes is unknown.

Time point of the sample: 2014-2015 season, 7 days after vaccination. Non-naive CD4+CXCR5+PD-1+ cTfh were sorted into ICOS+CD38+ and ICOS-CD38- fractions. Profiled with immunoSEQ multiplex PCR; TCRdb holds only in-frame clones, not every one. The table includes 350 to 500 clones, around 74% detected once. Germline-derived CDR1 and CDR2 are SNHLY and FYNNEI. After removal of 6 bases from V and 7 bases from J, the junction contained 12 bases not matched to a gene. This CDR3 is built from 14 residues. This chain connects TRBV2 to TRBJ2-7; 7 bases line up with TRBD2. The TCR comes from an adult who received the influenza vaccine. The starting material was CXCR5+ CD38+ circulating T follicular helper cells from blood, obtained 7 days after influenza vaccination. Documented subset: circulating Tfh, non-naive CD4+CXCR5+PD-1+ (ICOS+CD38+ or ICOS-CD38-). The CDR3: CASSPREGPVEQYF. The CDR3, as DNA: TGTGCCAGCAGCCCGAGGGAGGGACCTGTAGAGCAGTACTTC.